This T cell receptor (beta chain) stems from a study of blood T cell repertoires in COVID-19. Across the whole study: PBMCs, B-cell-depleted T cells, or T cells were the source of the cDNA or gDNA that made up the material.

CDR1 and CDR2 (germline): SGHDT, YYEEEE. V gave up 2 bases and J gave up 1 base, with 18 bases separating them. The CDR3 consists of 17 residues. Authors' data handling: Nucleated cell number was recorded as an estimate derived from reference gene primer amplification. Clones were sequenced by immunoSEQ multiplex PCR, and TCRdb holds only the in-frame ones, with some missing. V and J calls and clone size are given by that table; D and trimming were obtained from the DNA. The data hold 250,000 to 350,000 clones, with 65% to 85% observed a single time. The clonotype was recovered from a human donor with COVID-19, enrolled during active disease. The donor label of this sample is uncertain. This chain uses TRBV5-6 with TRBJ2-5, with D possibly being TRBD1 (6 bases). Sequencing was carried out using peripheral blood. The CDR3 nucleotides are TGTGCCAGCAGCTTTCTGGGGACGGGGACATTCCAAGAGACCCAGTACTTC. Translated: CASSFLGTGTFQETQYF.